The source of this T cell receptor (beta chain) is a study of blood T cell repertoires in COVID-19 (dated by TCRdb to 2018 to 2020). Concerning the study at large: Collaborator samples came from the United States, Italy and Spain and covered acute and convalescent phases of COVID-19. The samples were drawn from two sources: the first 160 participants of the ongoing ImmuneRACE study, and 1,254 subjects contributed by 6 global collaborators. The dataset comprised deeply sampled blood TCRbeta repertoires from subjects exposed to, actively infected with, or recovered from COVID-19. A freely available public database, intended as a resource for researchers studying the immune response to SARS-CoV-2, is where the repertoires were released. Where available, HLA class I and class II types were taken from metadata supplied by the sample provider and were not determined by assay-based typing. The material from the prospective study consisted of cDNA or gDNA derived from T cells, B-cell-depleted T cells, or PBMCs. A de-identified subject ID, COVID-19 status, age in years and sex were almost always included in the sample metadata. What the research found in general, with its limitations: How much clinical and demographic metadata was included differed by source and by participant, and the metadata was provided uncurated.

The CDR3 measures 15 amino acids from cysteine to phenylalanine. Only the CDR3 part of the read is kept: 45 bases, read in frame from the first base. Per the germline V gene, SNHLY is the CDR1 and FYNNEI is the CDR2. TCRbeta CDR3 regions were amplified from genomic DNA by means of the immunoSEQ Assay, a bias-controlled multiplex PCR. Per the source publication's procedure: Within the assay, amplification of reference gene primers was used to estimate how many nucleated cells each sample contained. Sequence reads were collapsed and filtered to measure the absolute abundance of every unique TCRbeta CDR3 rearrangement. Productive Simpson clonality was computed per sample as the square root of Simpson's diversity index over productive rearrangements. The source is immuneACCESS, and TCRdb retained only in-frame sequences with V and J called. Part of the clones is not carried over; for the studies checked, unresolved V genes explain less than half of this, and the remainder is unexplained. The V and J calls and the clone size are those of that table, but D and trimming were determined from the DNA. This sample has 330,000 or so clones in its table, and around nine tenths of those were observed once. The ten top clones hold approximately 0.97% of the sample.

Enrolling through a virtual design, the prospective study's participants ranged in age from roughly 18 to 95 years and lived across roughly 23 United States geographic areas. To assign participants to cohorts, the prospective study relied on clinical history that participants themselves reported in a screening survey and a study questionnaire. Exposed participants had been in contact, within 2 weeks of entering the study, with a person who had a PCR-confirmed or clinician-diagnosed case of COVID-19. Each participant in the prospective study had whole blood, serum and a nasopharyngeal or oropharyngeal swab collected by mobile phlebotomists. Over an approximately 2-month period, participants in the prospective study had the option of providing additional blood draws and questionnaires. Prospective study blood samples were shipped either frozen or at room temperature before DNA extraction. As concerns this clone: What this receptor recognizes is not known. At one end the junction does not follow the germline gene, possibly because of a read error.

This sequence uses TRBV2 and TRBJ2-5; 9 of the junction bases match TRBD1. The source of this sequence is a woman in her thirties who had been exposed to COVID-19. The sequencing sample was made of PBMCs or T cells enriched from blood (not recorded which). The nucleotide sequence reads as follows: TGTGCCAGCAGCGGGGTGGGACAGGGCCAAGAGACCCGGTACTTC. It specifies CASSGVGQGQETRYF.